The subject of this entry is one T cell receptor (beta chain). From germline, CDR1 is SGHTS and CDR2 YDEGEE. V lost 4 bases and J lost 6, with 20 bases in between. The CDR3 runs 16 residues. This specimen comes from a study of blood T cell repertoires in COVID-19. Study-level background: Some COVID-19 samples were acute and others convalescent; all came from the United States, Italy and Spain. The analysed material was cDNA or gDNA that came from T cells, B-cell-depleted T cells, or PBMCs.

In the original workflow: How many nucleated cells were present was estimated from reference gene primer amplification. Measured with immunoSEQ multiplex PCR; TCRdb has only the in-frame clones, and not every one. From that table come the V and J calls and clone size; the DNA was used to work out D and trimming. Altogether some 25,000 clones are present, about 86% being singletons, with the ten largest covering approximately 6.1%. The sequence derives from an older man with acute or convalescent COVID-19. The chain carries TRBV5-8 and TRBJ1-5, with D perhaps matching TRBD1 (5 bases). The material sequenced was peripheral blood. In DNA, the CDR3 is TGTGCCAGCAGCACCGGGGGAGGGGCGCTAACTCAGCCCCAGCATTTT. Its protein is CASSTGGGALTQPQHF.